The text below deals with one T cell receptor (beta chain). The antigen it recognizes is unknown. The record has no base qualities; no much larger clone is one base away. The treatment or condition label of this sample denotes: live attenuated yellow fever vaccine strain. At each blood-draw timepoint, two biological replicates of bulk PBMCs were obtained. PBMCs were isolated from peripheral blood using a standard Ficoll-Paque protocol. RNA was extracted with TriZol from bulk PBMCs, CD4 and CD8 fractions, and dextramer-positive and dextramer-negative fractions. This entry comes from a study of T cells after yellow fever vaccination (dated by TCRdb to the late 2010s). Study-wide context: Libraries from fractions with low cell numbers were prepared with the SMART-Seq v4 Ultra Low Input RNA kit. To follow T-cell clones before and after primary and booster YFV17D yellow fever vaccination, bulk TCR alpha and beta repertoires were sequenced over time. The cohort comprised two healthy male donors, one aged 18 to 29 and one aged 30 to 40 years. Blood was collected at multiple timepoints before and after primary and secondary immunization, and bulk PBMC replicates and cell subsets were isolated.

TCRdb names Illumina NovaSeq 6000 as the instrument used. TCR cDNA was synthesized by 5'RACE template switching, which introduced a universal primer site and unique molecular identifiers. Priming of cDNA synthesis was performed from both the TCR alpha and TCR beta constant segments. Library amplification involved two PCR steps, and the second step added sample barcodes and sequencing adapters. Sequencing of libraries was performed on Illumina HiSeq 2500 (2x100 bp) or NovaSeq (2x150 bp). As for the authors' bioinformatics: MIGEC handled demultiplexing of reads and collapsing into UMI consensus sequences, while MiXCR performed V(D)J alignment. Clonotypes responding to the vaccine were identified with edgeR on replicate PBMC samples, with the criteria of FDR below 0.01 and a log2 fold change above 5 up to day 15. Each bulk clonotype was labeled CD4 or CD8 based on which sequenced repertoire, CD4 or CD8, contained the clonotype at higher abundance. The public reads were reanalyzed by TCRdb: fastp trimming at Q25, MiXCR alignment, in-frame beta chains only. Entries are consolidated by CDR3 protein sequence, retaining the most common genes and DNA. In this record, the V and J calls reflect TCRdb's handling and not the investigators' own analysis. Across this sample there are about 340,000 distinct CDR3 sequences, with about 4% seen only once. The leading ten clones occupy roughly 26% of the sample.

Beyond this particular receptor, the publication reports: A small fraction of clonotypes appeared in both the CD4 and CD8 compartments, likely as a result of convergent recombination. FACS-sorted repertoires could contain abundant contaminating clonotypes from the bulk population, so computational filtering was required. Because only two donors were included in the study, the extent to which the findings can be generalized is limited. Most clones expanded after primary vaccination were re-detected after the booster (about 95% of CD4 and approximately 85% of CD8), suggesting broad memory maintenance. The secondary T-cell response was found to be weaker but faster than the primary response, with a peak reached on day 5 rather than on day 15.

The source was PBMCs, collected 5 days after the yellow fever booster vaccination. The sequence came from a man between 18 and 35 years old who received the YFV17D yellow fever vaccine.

The CDR3 protein is CASSAGPSYYGYTF. The bases read TGTGCCAGTTCGGCGGGCCCCTCTTACTATGGCTACACCTTC. The chain links TRBV6-5 with TRBJ1-2, with the D gene not clear enough to name. V sheds 9 bases and J sheds 3 bases, leaving 17 bases between their ends. From the germline V gene, CDR1 is MNHEY and CDR2 is SVGAGI. There are 14 amino acids in the CDR3, from cysteine to phenylalanine inclusive. Here the CDR3 DNA is all that survives: 42 bases in frame from base 1.